This T cell receptor beta chain was retrieved from a study of blood T cell repertoires in COVID-19. V was shortened by 6 bases and J by 10 bases, with 13 bases between the two germline ends. The CDR3 has 13 residues. The assay was immunoSEQ multiplex PCR, and TCRdb's table has in-frame clones only and misses some. The sample has 48,000 or so clones, 85% to 90% seen once. This clone was counted between two and nine times. The V gene is TRBV12-3 or TRBV12-4, the J gene TRBJ1-6, with D tentatively TRBD1 (6 bases). The clonotype was recovered from a woman older than 75 with COVID-19, enrolled during active disease. What was sequenced was peripheral blood. The CDR3 loop is CASSRNRDSPLHF. DNA for the CDR3: TGTGCCAGCAGCCGCAACAGGGACTCACCCCTCCACTTT.